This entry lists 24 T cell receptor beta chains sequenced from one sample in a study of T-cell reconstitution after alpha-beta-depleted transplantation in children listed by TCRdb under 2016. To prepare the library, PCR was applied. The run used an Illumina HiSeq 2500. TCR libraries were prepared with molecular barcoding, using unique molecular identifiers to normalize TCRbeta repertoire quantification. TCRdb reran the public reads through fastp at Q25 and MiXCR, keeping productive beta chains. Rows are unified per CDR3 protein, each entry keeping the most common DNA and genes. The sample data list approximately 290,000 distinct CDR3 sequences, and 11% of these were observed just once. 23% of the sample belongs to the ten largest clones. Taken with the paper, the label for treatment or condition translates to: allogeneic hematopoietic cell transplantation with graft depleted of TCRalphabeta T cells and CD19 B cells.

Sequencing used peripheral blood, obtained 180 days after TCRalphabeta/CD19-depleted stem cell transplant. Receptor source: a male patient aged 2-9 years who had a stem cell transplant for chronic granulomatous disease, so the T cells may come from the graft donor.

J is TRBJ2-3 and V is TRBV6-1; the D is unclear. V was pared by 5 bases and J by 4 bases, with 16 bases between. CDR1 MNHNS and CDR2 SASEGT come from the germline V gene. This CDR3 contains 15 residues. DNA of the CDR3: TGTGCCAGCAGTCCGGCCCCTATCGGGTCAGATACGCAGTATTTT. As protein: CASSPAPIGSDTQYF.

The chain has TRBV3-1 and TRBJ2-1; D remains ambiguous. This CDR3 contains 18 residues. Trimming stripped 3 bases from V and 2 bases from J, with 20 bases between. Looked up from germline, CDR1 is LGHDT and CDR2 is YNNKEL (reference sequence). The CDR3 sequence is CASSQVIGGPPTYNEQFF. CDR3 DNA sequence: TGTGCCAGCAGCCAGGTAATAGGTGGGCCACCTACCTACAATGAGCAGTTCTTC.

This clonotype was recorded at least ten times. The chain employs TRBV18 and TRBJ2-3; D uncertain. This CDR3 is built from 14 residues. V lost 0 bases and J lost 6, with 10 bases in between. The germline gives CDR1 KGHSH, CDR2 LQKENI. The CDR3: CASSPPDRPDTQYF. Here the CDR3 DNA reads TGTGCCAGCTCACCACCCGACCGGCCCGATACGCAGTATTTT.

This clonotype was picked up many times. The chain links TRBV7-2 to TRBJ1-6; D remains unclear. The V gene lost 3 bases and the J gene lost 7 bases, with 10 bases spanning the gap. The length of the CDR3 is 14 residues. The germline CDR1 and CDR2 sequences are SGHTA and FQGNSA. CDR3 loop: CASSLKGSNSPLHF. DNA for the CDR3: TGTGCCAGCAGCTTGAAAGGGTCGAATTCACCCCTCCACTTT.

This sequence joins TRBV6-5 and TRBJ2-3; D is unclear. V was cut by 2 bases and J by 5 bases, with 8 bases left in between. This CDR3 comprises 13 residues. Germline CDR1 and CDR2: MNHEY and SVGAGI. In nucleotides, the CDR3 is TGTGCCAGCAGTTACCGCAAGAGAGATACGCAGTATTTT. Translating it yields CASSYRKRDTQYF.

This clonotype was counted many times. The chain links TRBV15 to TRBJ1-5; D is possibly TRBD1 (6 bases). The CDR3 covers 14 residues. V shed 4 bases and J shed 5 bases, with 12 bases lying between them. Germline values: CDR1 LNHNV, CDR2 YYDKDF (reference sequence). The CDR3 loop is CATSTGEVYQPQHF. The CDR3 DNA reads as TGTGCCACCAGCACAGGGGAGGTTTATCAGCCCCAGCATTTT.

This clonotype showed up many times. The CDR3 bases are TGCGCCAGCAGCCAAGATCTTCTACAGGGGACGTACAAAAACATTCAGTACTTC. Its protein product is CASSQDLLQGTYKNIQYF. The chain combines TRBV4-3 with TRBJ2-4; TRBD1 agrees at 7 bases. Germline CDR1 LGHNA, CDR2 YSLEER. Losses at the gene ends were 0 bases for V and 3 bases for J; bases not matched to a gene: 11. This CDR3 has 18 amino acids.

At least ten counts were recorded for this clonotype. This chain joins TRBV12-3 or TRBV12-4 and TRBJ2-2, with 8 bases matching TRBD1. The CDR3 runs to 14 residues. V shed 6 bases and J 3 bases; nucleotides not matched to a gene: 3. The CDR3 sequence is CASRRQGYTGELFF. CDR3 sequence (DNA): TGTGCCAGCAGACGACAGGGGTACACCGGGGAGCTGTTTTTT.

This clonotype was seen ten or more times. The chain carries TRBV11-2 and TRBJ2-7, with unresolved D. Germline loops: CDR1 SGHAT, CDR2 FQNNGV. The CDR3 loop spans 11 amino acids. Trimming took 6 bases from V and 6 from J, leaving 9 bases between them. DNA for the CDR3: TGTGCCAGCAGTCGAACGTCCGAGCAGTACTTC. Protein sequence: CASSRTSEQYF.

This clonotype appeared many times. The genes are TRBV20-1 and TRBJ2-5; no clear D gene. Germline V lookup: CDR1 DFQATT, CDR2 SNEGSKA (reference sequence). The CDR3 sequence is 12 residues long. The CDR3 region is CRRRADQETQYF. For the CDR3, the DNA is TGCAGAAGGAGAGCAGACCAAGAGACCCAGTACTTC.

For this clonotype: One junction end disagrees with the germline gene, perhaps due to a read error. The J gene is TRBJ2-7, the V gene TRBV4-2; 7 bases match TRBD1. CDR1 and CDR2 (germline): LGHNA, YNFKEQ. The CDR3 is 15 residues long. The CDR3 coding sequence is TGTGCCAGCAGCCCTCCCGAGACAGGGAGCCACGATCAGTACTTC. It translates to CASSPPETGSHDQYF.

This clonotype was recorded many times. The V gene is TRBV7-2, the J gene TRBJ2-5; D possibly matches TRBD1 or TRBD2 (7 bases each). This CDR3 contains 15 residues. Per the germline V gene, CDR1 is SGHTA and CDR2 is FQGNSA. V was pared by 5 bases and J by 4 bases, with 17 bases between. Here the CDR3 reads CASSRRGGAPETQYF. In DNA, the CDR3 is TGTGCCAGCAGCCGCAGGGGGGGCGCCCCAGAGACCCAGTACTTC.

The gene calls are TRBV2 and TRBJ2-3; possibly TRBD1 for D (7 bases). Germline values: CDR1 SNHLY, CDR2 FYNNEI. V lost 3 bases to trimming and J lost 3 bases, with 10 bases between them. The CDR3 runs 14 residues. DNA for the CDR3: TGTGCCAGCAGTGACAGGGGGGCAACAGATACGCAGTATTTT. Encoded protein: CASSDRGATDTQYF.

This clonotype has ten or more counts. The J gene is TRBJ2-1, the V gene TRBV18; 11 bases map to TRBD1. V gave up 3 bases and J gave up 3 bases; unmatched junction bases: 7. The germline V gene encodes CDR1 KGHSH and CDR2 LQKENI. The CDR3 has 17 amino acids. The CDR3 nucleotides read TGTGCCAGCTCACCGCAGGCCGGGACAGGGGGCTACAATGAGCAGTTCTTC. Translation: CASSPQAGTGGYNEQFF.

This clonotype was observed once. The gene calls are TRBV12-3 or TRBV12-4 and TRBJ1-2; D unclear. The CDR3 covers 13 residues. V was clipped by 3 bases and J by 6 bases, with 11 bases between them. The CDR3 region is CASSFKGDHGYTF. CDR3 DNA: TGTGCCAGCAGTTTTAAGGGCGACCATGGCTACACCTTC.

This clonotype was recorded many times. CDR3 loop: CASSLTGLAGRRSYNEQFF. In DNA, the CDR3 is TGTGCCAGCAGCTTAACTGGGCTAGCGGGTCGGAGGTCCTACAATGAGCAGTTCTTC. The chain couples TRBV7-3 to TRBJ2-1; 8 nucleotides agree with TRBD2. Trimming removed 0 bases from V and 1 base from J; junction bases left unmatched: 11. The CDR3 has 19 amino acids. Germline CDR1 reads SGHTA; CDR2 reads FQGTGA.

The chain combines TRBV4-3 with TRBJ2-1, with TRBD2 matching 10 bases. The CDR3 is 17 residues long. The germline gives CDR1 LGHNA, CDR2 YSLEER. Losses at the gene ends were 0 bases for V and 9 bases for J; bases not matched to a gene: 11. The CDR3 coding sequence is TGCGCCAGCAGCCAAGAAGGAGGGTCTAGCGGGGGTGGTGAGCAGTTCTTC. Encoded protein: CASSQEGGSSGGGEQFF.

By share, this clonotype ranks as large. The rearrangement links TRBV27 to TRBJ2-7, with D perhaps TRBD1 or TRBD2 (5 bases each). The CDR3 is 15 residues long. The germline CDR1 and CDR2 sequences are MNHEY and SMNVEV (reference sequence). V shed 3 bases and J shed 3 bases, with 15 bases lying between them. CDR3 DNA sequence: TGTGCCAGCAGTTTTCAGAGGGGAAGGGTCTACGAGCAGTACTTC. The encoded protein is CASSFQRGRVYEQYF.

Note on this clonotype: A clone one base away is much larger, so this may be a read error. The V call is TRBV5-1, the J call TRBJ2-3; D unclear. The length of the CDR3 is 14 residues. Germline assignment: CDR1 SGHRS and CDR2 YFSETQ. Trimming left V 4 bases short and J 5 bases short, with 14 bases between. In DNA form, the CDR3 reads TGCGCCAGCAGCGTAGGCGGACCCGTAGATACGCAGTATTTT. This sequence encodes CASSVGGPVDTQYF.

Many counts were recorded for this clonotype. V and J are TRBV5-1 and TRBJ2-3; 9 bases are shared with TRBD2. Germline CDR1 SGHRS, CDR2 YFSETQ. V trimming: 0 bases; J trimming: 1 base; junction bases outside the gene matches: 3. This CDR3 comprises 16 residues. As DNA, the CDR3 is TGCGCCAGCAGCTTGGGCTCTAGCGGGGGCACAGATACGCAGTATTTT. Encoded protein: CASSLGSSGGTDTQYF. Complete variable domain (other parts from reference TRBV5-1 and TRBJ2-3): KAGVTQTPRYLIKTRGQQVTLSCSPISGHRSVSWYQQTPGQGLQFLFEYFSETQRNKGNFPGRFSGRQFSNSRSEMNVSTLELGDSALYLCASSLGSSGGTDTQYFGPGTRLTVL.

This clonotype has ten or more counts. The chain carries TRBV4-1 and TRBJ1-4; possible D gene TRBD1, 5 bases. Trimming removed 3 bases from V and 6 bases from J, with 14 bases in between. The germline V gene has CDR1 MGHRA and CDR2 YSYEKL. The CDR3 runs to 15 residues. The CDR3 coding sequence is TGCGCCAGCAGCCAGACTGGGGGGATGGATGAAAAACTGTTTTTT. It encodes CASSQTGGMDEKLFF.

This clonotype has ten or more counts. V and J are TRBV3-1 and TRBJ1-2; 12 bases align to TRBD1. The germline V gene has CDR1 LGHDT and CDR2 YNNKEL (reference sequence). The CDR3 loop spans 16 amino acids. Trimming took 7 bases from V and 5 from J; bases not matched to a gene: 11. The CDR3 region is CASTTPGTGGWYGYTF. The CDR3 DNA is TGTGCCAGCACCACCCCGGGGACAGGGGGCTGGTATGGCTACACCTTC.

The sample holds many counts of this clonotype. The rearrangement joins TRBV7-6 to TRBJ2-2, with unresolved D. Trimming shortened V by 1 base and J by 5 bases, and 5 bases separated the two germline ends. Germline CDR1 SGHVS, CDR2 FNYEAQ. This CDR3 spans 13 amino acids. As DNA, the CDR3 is TGTGCCAGCAGCTTAGAAGGTACCGGGGAGCTGTTTTTT. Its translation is CASSLEGTGELFF. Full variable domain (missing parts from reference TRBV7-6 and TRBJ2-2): GAGVSQSPRYKVTKRGQDVALRCDPISGHVSLYWYRQALGQGPEFLTYFNYEAQQDKSGLPNDRFSAERPEGSISTLTIQRTEQRDSAMYRCASSLEGTGELFFGEGSRLTVL.

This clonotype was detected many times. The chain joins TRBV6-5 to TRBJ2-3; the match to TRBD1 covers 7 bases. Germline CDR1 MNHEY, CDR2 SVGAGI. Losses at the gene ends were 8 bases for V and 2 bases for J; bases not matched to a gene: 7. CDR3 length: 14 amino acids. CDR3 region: CASGLQGFTDTQYF. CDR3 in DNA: TGTGCCAGCGGGTTACAGGGGTTCACAGATACGCAGTATTTT.